Each of the 7 T cell receptor beta chains below was sequenced from the same sample in a study of T cells after yellow fever vaccination. TCRdb re-derived calls from the 5' RACE reads in MiXCR, one entry per CDR3 protein. Here the sample spans 350,000 to 550,000 distinct CDR3 sequences, around 20% being singletons. The sequences come from PBMCs, collected before the yellow fever booster vaccination. These receptors were taken from a man younger than 35 who received the YFV17D yellow fever vaccine.

The CDR3 DNA is TGTGCCAGCAGTTCCAGGGGGCCTGTCTATGGCTACACCTTC. It specifies CASSSRGPVYGYTF. The chain is built from TRBV27 and TRBJ1-2; 8 positions match TRBD1. This CDR3 spans 14 amino acids. The V gene's germline CDR1 is MNHEY and CDR2 SMNVEV (reference sequence). V shed 4 bases and J 4 bases; nucleotides not matched to a gene: 5.

The rearrangement uses TRBV5-5 and TRBJ1-5; D is possibly TRBD1 (6 bases). CDR1 is SGHKS and CDR2 is YYEKEE in the germline V gene (reference sequence). CDR3 length: 16 amino acids. The V gene lost 2 bases and the J gene lost 3 bases, with 15 bases spanning the gap. This CDR3 reads CASSFRFAGVNQPQHF. The CDR3, as DNA: TGTGCCAGCAGCTTTCGGTTCGCAGGGGTCAATCAGCCCCAGCATTTT.

The chain couples TRBV5-5 to TRBJ2-7, with TRBD1 matching 8 bases. The CDR3 runs to 14 residues. Germline loops: CDR1 SGHKS, CDR2 YYEKEE (reference sequence). V lost 0 bases and J lost 3; bases outside the gene matches: 2. Here the CDR3 reads CASSLEDRVYEQYV. Here the CDR3 DNA reads TGTGCCAGCAGCTTGGAGGACAGGGTCTACGAGCAGTACGTC.

As regards this clonotype: This clone may be a read error of a much larger clone one base away. V is TRBV7-7 and J is TRBJ2-2; D remains unclear. Trimming pared 2 bases from V and 6 bases from J, leaving 4 bases between. There are 12 residues in the CDR3. Germline V gives CDR1 SSHAT, CDR2 FNYEAQ (reference sequence). The CDR3 loop reads CASSLNAGELFF. Written as DNA, the CDR3 is TGTGCCAGCAGCTTAAACGCCGGGGAGCTGTTTTTT.

This clonotype was counted only a few times. V and J are TRBV4-1 and TRBJ1-1; D perhaps matches TRBD1 (6 bases). The germline V and J ends were trimmed by 0 bases and 5 bases, with 13 bases remaining between them. The CDR3 extends over 15 amino acids. CDR1 and CDR2 from the germline V gene are MGHRA and YSYEKL. This CDR3 is CASSQDEGGYTEAFF. The CDR3, as DNA: TGCGCCAGCAGCCAAGATGAGGGGGGATATACTGAAGCTTTCTTT.

This clonotype was observed a few times. The chain employs TRBV19 and TRBJ1-1, with D perhaps matching TRBD1 (5 bases). The CDR3 contains 15 residues. Trimming shortened V by 2 bases and J by 4 bases, and 14 bases separated the two germline ends. Germline V gives CDR1 LNHDA, CDR2 SQIVND (reference sequence). In DNA, the CDR3 is TGTGCCAGTAGTATAAATGGAAGGGACGGCACTGAAGCTTTCTTT. Its translation: CASSINGRDGTEAFF.

The CDR3 DNA sequence: TGTGCCAGCAGCCAAACGGTGACCCAGTACTTC. Encoded protein: CASSQTVTQYF. The rearrangement uses TRBV3-1 and TRBJ2-5; unclear D gene. CDR1 is LGHDT and CDR2 is YNNKEL in the germline V gene (reference sequence). CDR3 size: 11 residues. Deletions cut 2 bases from V and 7 bases from J, with 5 bases between.